This T cell receptor (beta chain) was captured in a study of blood T cell repertoires in COVID-19. In the study overall: Sites in the United States, Italy and Spain provided acute and convalescent COVID-19 samples. The analysed material was cDNA or gDNA that came from T cells, B-cell-depleted T cells, or PBMCs.

Trimming stripped 0 bases from V and 4 bases from J, with 6 bases between. Germline lookup yields CDR1 LNHNV and CDR2 YYDKDF (reference sequence). The length of the CDR3 is 14 residues. Original data processing: Amplification of reference gene primers provided the estimated nucleated cell counts. The repertoire was sequenced with immunoSEQ multiplex PCR; TCRdb's copy has only in-frame clones and lacks some. V, J and clone size are taken as reported in that table, and D and trimming were inferred from the DNA itself. Among tens of thousands of clones listed, about 78% were seen once. Sequencing was carried out using peripheral blood. The chain carries TRBV15 and TRBJ2-2; possible D gene TRBD1, 5 bases. The clonotype originates from a man at least 80 years old with acute or convalescent COVID-19. The CDR3 bases are TGTGCCACCAGCAGAGAGGGGCGCACCGGGGAGCTGTTTTTT. Translated, it gives CATSREGRTGELFF.